This passage covers 3 T cell receptor beta chains from one sample sequenced in a study of shared T cell receptors in the human thymus. Profiling relied on immunoSEQ multiplex PCR, and the TCRdb table lists in-frame clones only, not all of them. The table includes hundreds of thousands of clones, about four fifths detected once. This same sample was also taken into another study, of human thymus T cells.

Sequences were obtained from thymocytes. The receptors were sampled from a boy less than two years old with a congenital heart defect.

This chain connects TRBV27 to TRBJ2-1, with 9 bases that match TRBD2. The CDR3 covers 16 residues. Germline CDR1 is MNHEY and CDR2 is SMNVEV (reference sequence). V lost 5 bases and J lost 8; bases outside the gene matches: 13. The CDR3 is CASSPIRREGRDEQFF. The CDR3 DNA is TGTGCCAGCAGTCCCATCAGGCGGGAGGGCCGAGATGAGCAGTTCTTC.

V and J are TRBV27 and TRBJ2-7; 9 bases are shared with TRBD2. Germline V lookup: CDR1 MNHEY, CDR2 SMNVEV (reference sequence). After removal of 6 bases from V and 3 bases from J, the junction contained 6 bases not matched to a gene. The CDR3 loop spans 14 amino acids. In nucleotides, the CDR3 is TGTGCCAGCAGCCGCGGACTAGCGTTCTACGAGCAGTACTTC. The encoded protein is CASSRGLAFYEQYF.

The rearrangement links TRBV27 to TRBJ1-1, with 9 bases lining up with TRBD1. Trimming at V came to 5 bases and at J to 0 bases, leaving 4 bases not matched to a gene. The CDR3 totals 15 residues. CDR1 is MNHEY and CDR2 is SMNVEV in the germline V gene (reference sequence). CDR3 sequence: CASSLRDRVNTEAFF. CDR3 DNA sequence: TGTGCCAGCAGTCTCCGGGACAGGGTGAACACTGAAGCTTTCTTT.